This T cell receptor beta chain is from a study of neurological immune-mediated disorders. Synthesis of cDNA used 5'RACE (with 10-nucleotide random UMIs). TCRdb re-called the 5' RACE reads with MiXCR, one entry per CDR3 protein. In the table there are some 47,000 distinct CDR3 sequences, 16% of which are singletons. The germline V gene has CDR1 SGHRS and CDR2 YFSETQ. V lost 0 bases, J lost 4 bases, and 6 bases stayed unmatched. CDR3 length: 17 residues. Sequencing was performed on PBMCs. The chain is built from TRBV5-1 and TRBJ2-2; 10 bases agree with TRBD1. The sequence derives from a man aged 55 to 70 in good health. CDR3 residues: CASSLAVDRGLTGELFF. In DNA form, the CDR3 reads TGCGCCAGCAGCTTGGCCGTTGACAGGGGGCTCACCGGGGAGCTGTTTTTT.